This T cell receptor beta chain was identified in a study of shared clonotypes between healthy human individuals. Original analysis: Owing to the provision of junction-only sequences devoid of quality scores by immunoSEQ, filtering differed. Profiled with immunoSEQ multiplex PCR; TCRdb holds only in-frame clones, not every one. The DNA gave D and trimming, while V, J and clone size come from that table. The data show roughly 1,600,000 clones, about 98.5% seen once. This TCR was sampled from a man aged 25 to 45 in good health. Sequencing used naive CD4+ T cells sorted from blood. Described subset: CD45RA+ positively selected.

The CDR3 sequence: CASSVLSISNEQFF. The CDR3 DNA is TGTGCCAGCAGTGTTCTCTCAATTTCGAATGAGCAGTTCTTC. This sequence joins TRBV6-1 and TRBJ2-1; D is ambiguous. The CDR3 covers 14 residues. Germline CDR1 is MNHNS and CDR2 is SASEGT. The V and J ends lost 4 bases and 7 bases respectively, with 14 bases between them.